Below, 29 T cell receptor beta chains from the same sample are listed, as sequenced in a study of blood T cell repertoires in COVID-19. Repertoires were generated with immunoSEQ multiplex PCR, while TCRdb's copy carries only in-frame clones and drops some. The table has around 120,000 clones, 80% to 90% seen once. Input material: peripheral blood. The receptors were sampled from a man between 65 and 85 years old who had recovered from COVID-19.

This clone came up once. The chain joins TRBV27 to TRBJ2-7, with a tentative D call TRBD1 (6 bases). V was cut by 1 base and J by 3 bases, with 25 bases left in between. CDR1 and CDR2 from the germline V gene are MNHEY and SMNVEV (reference sequence). The CDR3 runs 19 residues. The CDR3 bases are TGTGCCAGCAGTTTATTTGTCACGGCTCGGACGGCAGGGGTCTACGAGCAGTACTTC. It codes for CASSLFVTARTAGVYEQYF.

The genes are TRBV9 and TRBJ1-6, with D maybe TRBD1 (5 bases). From germline, CDR1 is SGDLS and CDR2 YYNGEE. V was trimmed by 4 bases and J by 8 bases, leaving 13 bases between them. The CDR3 is 14 residues long. CDR3 nucleotides: TGTGCCAGCAGCAGCCGGGACTTCTATTCACCCCTCCACTTT. It specifies CASSSRDFYSPLHF.

The chain is built from TRBV30 and TRBJ1-6, with D possibly matching TRBD1 (5 bases). The germline V gene encodes CDR1 GTSNPN and CDR2 SVGIG (reference sequence). This CDR3 spans 14 amino acids. V lost 4 bases and J 5 bases, leaving 12 bases between the germline ends. The CDR3: CAWNRQPDNSPLHF. DNA for the CDR3: TGTGCCTGGAACCGACAGCCCGATAATTCACCCCTCCACTTT.

The chain combines TRBV27 with TRBJ2-7; 9 bases are a match to TRBD1. The CDR3 extends over 15 amino acids. Germline V gene sequence: CDR1 MNHEY, CDR2 SMNVEV (reference sequence). The trim removed 3 bases at V and 4 bases at J, leaving 7 bases unmatched. This CDR3 reads CASSFLGQGAYEQYF. The DNA of the CDR3 is TGTGCCAGCAGTTTTTTGGGACAGGGAGCATACGAGCAGTACTTC.

The V call is TRBV2, the J call TRBJ2-1, with 14 bases that match TRBD2. V shed 4 bases, J shed 8 bases, and the junction held 13 bases outside the gene matches. The germline V gene encodes CDR1 SNHLY and CDR2 FYNNEI. There are 18 residues in the CDR3. The CDR3 DNA reads TGTGCCAGCAGTGTGTCCTTTTCCGGACTAGCGGGAGGAGATGAGCAGTTCTTC. Translating it yields CASSVSFSGLAGGDEQFF.

The chain has TRBV18 and TRBJ2-1; D perhaps matches TRBD1 (6 bases). The germline V gene encodes CDR1 KGHSH and CDR2 LQKENI. The CDR3 spans 11 residues. V dropped 2 bases and J dropped 10 bases, with 6 bases sitting between them. The CDR3 sequence: CASSPGTEQFF. The CDR3 nucleotides read TGTGCCAGCTCACCAGGGACAGAGCAGTTCTTC. Variable domain in full (rest from reference TRBV18 and TRBJ2-1): NAGVMQNPRHLVRRRGQEARLRCSPMKGHSHVYWYRQLPEEGLKFMVYLQKENIIDESGMPKERFSAEFPKEGPSILRIQQVVRGDSAAYFCASSPGTEQFFGPGTRLTVL.

This clone was seen only once. This chain joins TRBV7-2 and TRBJ1-2; D perhaps matches TRBD1 (6 bases). V gave up 4 bases and J gave up 2 bases, with 17 bases separating them. This CDR3 spans 16 amino acids. In germline, CDR1 is SGHTA, CDR2 FQGNSA. CDR3 sequence (DNA): TGTGCCAGCAGCTCGATGGGGGGGCGAGGAAACTATGGCTACACCTTC. Its protein is CASSSMGGRGNYGYTF.

This chain uses TRBV7-9 with TRBJ2-1; the D gene is possibly TRBD2 (5 bases). Germline CDR1 and CDR2: SEHNR and FQNEAQ (reference sequence). The CDR3 runs 15 residues. Trimming took off 3 bases at V and 2 bases at J, with 11 bases between the two ends. This CDR3 is CASSFRGNTYNEQFF. The CDR3, as DNA: TGTGCCAGCAGCTTTCGGGGAAACACCTACAATGAGCAGTTCTTC. The variable domain in full, completed from reference TRBV7-9 and TRBJ2-1, reads DTGVSQNPRHKITKRGQNVTFRCDPISEHNRLYWYRQTLGQGPEFLTYFQNEAQLEKSRLLSDRFSAERPKGSFSTLEIQRTEQGDSAMYLCASSFRGNTYNEQFFGPGTRLTVL.

The chain employs TRBV7-8 and TRBJ2-7, with TRBD2 as a possible D gene (5 bases). From germline, CDR1 is SGHVS and CDR2 FQNEAQ. The CDR3 has 14 residues. Trimming removed 0 bases from V and 3 bases from J, with 9 bases in between. The CDR3 region has the DNA TGTGCCAGCAGCTTAGCGCGAGGGTTCTACGAGCAGTACTTC. This codes for CASSLARGFYEQYF.

The gene calls are TRBV28 and TRBJ2-1; 11 bases map to TRBD2. J gave up 8 bases and V 10 bases, and 10 bases lay outside the gene matches. From germline, CDR1 is MDHEN and CDR2 SYDVKM. The CDR3 is 14 amino acids. The CDR3 DNA reads TGTGCCACCCGAGGGGTAGCGGGGGGGGATGAGCAGTTCTTC. It translates to CATRGVAGGDEQFF.

The chain carries TRBV5-1 and TRBJ2-2; maybe TRBD1 (6 bases). Germline loops: CDR1 SGHRS, CDR2 YFSETQ. The CDR3 covers 15 residues. The germline V and J ends were trimmed by 0 bases and 8 bases, with 14 bases remaining between them. DNA for the CDR3: TGCGCCAGCAGCTTGGAGAGCTACCAGGGGGGGGAGCTGTTTTTT. The encoded protein is CASSLESYQGGELFF.

The V call is TRBV5-1, the J call TRBJ1-1, with TRBD1 matching 11 bases. V lost 4 bases, J lost 4 bases, and 6 bases stayed unmatched. Looked up from germline, CDR1 is SGHRS and CDR2 is YFSETQ. The length of the CDR3 is 15 residues. The CDR3 DNA follows: TGCGCCAGCAGCGCATCCGGGACAGGGGGCACTGAAGCTTTCTTT. It encodes CASSASGTGGTEAFF. The variable domain in full, with the rest retrieved from reference TRBV5-1 and TRBJ1-1, is KAGVTQTPRYLIKTRGQQVTLSCSPISGHRSVSWYQQTPGQGLQFLFEYFSETQRNKGNFPGRFSGRQFSNSRSEMNVSTLELGDSALYLCASSASGTGGTEAFFGQGTRLTVV.

The rearrangement links TRBV5-4 to TRBJ2-1, with D possibly being TRBD2 (5 bases). This CDR3 contains 15 residues. The germline V gene has CDR1 SGHNT and CDR2 YYREEE (reference sequence). V gave up 3 bases and J gave up 1 base, with 11 bases separating them. The CDR3 nucleotides are TGTGCCAGCAGCTCGTCGGGCGGGTCCTACAATGAGCAGTTCTTC. Translation gives CASSSSGGSYNEQFF. Variable domain in full (rest from reference TRBV5-4 and TRBJ2-1): ETGVTQSPTHLIKTRGQQVTLRCSSQSGHNTVSWYQQALGQGPQFIFQYYREEENGRGNFPPRFSGLQFPNYSSELNVNALELDDSALYLCASSSSGGSYNEQFFGPGTRLTVL.

The chain is built from TRBV5-4 and TRBJ2-1, with 8 bases that match TRBD2. The CDR3 covers 13 residues. Trimming cost V 4 bases and J 5 bases; bases outside gene matches: 2. Germline V gives CDR1 SGHNT, CDR2 YYREEE (reference sequence). CDR3 nucleotides: TGTGCCAGCAGCCGGGAGGGGAACAATGAGCAGTTCTTC. It specifies CASSREGNNEQFF.

The V call is TRBV9, the J call TRBJ1-3; D unresolved. This CDR3 is 15 amino acids long. CDR1 and CDR2 from the germline V gene are SGDLS and YYNGEE. V was shortened by 2 bases and J by 0 bases, with 9 bases between the two germline ends. This CDR3 reads CASSVPGNSGNTIYF. The CDR3, as DNA: TGTGCCAGCAGCGTTCCAGGAAACTCTGGAAACACCATATATTTT.

The chain links TRBV12-3 or TRBV12-4 to TRBJ2-5; 9 nucleotides align to TRBD2. The CDR3 sequence is 13 residues long. V shed 2 bases, J shed 5 bases, and the junction held 0 bases outside the gene matches. CDR3 DNA: TGTGCCAGCAGTTTAACTAGCGGGGAGACCCAGTACTTC. It codes for CASSLTSGETQYF.

This chain connects TRBV7-9 to TRBJ1-5; 7 bases are shared with TRBD1. The J segment lost 2 bases and the V segment lost 3 bases, leaving 13 bases of the junction unmatched. The CDR3 runs 18 residues. Germline V gene sequence: CDR1 SEHNR, CDR2 FQNEAQ (reference sequence). The CDR3 is CASSFYQGGSGGNQPQHF. The CDR3 bases are TGTGCCAGCAGCTTTTACCAGGGGGGAAGTGGGGGCAATCAGCCCCAGCATTTT.

The CDR3 DNA reads as TGTGCCAGCAGCTTAGTCTCAGCGGTCTACAAAAACATTCAGTACTTC. Protein product: CASSLVSAVYKNIQYF. This chain connects TRBV11-2 to TRBJ2-4, with D possibly TRBD2 on 5 matching bases. V lost 1 base, J lost 3 bases, and 13 bases lay in between. This CDR3 is 16 amino acids long. Looked up from germline, CDR1 is SGHAT and CDR2 is FQNNGV.

J is TRBJ2-7 and V is TRBV6-1; 9 nucleotides align to TRBD1. CDR1 and CDR2 (germline): MNHNS, SASEGT. The CDR3 has 15 amino acids. V was clipped by 6 bases and J by 10 bases; unmatched bases: 16. The CDR3 sequence: CASRVEQGASRGQYF. The CDR3 DNA reads as TGTGCCAGCAGGGTGGAACAGGGGGCAAGCAGGGGCCAGTACTTC.

This clone came up a few times. The chain combines TRBV25-1 with TRBJ1-2; D perhaps matches TRBD1 (6 bases). Between the trimmed V and J ends, which lost 4 bases and 3 bases, there was a span of 12 bases. CDR3 length: 14 residues. Germline V gives CDR1 MGHDK, CDR2 SYGVNS. In DNA form, the CDR3 reads TGTGCCAGCAGTGGTTTCAGGGGCGACTATGGCTACACCTTC. Translation: CASSGFRGDYGYTF.

The chain uses TRBV27 and TRBJ1-4; maybe TRBD1 (5 bases). V was cut by 4 bases and J by 5 bases, with 17 bases left in between. Germline CDR1 MNHEY, CDR2 SMNVEV (reference sequence). The CDR3 totals 16 residues. The CDR3 coding sequence is TGTGCCAGCAGTTCGAGAGGACATTATCTGAATGAAAAACTGTTTTTT. Its translation: CASSSRGHYLNEKLFF.

The chain recombines TRBV19 with TRBJ2-7; 11 bases fit TRBD2. CDR3 length equals 17 residues. In germline, CDR1 is LNHDA, CDR2 SQIVND (reference sequence). The trim removed 5 bases at V and 4 bases at J, leaving 13 bases unmatched. The CDR3 region has the DNA TGTGCCAGTAGTCCTCGTCGGGTAGCGGGAGGGGGATACGAGCAGTACTTC. Protein sequence: CASSPRRVAGGGYEQYF.

The chain couples TRBV30 to TRBJ1-6; 7 bases match TRBD1. Germline V lookup: CDR1 GTSNPN, CDR2 SVGIG (reference sequence). The J segment lost 2 bases and the V segment lost 0 bases, leaving 7 bases of the junction unmatched. CDR3 length: 17 amino acids. The CDR3 DNA is TGTGCCTGGAGTGTACAGGGGAGTGGTACCTATAATTCACCCCTCCACTTT. Protein product: CAWSVQGSGTYNSPLHF.

This clone has only a few counts. The J gene is TRBJ2-2, the V gene TRBV7-9; TRBD2 might be the D (6 bases). Germline assignment: CDR1 SEHNR and CDR2 FQNEAQ (reference sequence). Trimming removed 8 bases at V and 7 bases at J, with 20 bases between. The CDR3 length is 15 residues. CDR3 in amino acids: CASSPTAAGSGELFF. The CDR3 DNA follows: TGTGCCAGCTCCCCCACGGCAGCCGGGAGCGGGGAGCTGTTTTTT.

The chain carries TRBV5-1 and TRBJ2-7; 7 bases fit TRBD1. The germline V gene has CDR1 SGHRS and CDR2 YFSETQ. V was clipped by 4 bases and J by 0 bases; unmatched bases: 1. The CDR3 loop spans 13 amino acids. The CDR3 reads CASSRTGSYEQYF. The CDR3 bases are TGCGCCAGCAGCCGGACAGGCTCCTACGAGCAGTACTTC.

This clone came up once. The V gene is TRBV7-9, the J gene TRBJ1-2; D is undetermined. The CDR3 is 13 residues long. Germline loops: CDR1 SEHNR, CDR2 FQNEAQ (reference sequence). The V gene lost 5 bases and the J gene lost 6 bases, with 13 bases spanning the gap. For the CDR3, the DNA is TGTGCCAGCAGCCATCTGCGGGCAGATGGCTACACCTTC. It codes for CASSHLRADGYTF.

This clone was seen a handful of times. The chain couples TRBV6-2 or TRBV6-3 to TRBJ2-7; D perhaps matches TRBD2 (6 bases). Germline V lookup: CDR1 MNHEY, CDR2 SVGEGT. The length of the CDR3 is 15 residues. The V end was cut by 4 bases, the J end by 5 bases, with 18 bases between. The CDR3 DNA reads as TGTGCCAGCAGTTCCTGGGACTCGTCCCCCCACGAGCAGTACTTC. This sequence encodes CASSSWDSSPHEQYF.

The chain combines TRBV13 with TRBJ2-7; 7 bases map to TRBD1. V was pared by 5 bases and J by 0 bases, with 4 bases of the junction left unmatched. From germline, CDR1 is PRHDT and CDR2 FYEKMQ (reference sequence). The CDR3 is made up of 14 amino acids. The CDR3 nucleotides read TGTGCCAGCAGCCCCGACAGGGCCTCCTACGAGCAGTACTTC. Amino acids: CASSPDRASYEQYF.

This chain uses TRBV6-5 with TRBJ1-6; the match to TRBD1 covers 9 bases. Germline V gene lookup returns CDR1 MNHEY and CDR2 SVGAGI. The J segment lost 12 bases and the V segment lost 6 bases, leaving 9 bases of the junction unmatched. This CDR3 region has 14 residues. In DNA form, the CDR3 reads TGTGCCAGCAGCCTTACAGGGGGCGGAAAACCCCTCCACTTT. This codes for CASSLTGGGKPLHF.